Below are 7 T cell receptor beta chains sequenced from a single sample in a study of blood T cell repertoires in COVID-19. TCRdb's table, derived via immunoSEQ multiplex PCR, lists solely in-frame clones and lacks some. The table records about 160,000 clones, approximately 82% of them present only once. The sequenced material came from peripheral blood. These receptors were taken from a woman between 35 and 50 years old with COVID-19, enrolled during active disease.

This sequence joins TRBV7-8 and TRBJ2-3, with D unclear. The CDR3 is 14 residues long. Germline V CDR1 and CDR2: SGHVS, FQNEAQ. V lost 5 bases and J lost 5, with 14 bases in between. The DNA for the CDR3 is TGTGCCAGCAGCGTAGTGGAGCTTGAAGATACGCAGTATTTT. It is translated as CASSVVELEDTQYF.

This chain links TRBV3-1 (or the pseudogene TRBV3-2) with TRBJ2-5, with 9 positions matching TRBD1. Trimming removed 4 bases from V and 2 bases from J; junction bases left unmatched: 8. CDR3 length: 16 amino acids. CDR1 LGHDT and CDR2 YNNKEL come from the germline V gene (reference sequence). The CDR3 reads CASSLPGQGGQETQYF. The CDR3 DNA reads as TGTGCCAGCAGCCTCCCGGGACAGGGTGGTCAAGAGACCCAGTACTTC.

This clone has a handful of counts. The chain recombines TRBV2 with TRBJ1-6, with 7 bases that match TRBD1. With 8 bases clipped from V and 9 bases from J, the junction kept 7 bases outside the gene matches. In germline, CDR1 is SNHLY, CDR2 FYNNEI. The CDR3 contains 13 residues. The CDR3 loop is CASAGQEISPLHF. The CDR3 bases are TGTGCCAGCGCTGGACAGGAGATTTCACCCCTCCACTTT. The entire variable domain, with the rest obtained from reference TRBV2 and TRBJ1-6, is as follows: EPEVTQTPSHQVTQMGQEVILRCVPISNHLYFYWYRQILGQKVEFLVSFYNNEISEKSEIFDDQFSVERPDGSNFTLKIRSTKLEDSAMYFCASAGQEISPLHFGNGTRLTVT.

V and J are TRBV6-5 and TRBJ2-7; perhaps TRBD2 as D (7 bases). The CDR3 has 14 residues. V dropped 10 bases and J dropped 3 bases, with 19 bases sitting between them. CDR1 and CDR2 from the germline V gene are MNHEY and SVGAGI. CDR3 sequence: CATRGDTGFYEQYF. DNA for the CDR3: TGTGCCACCCGGGGGGATACAGGGTTCTACGAGCAGTACTTC.

The chain is built from TRBV7-9 and TRBJ1-1; tentative D call: TRBD1 (5 bases). The CDR3 contains 14 residues. Deletions cut 3 bases from V and 1 base from J, with 9 bases between. Germline assignment: CDR1 SEHNR and CDR2 FQNEAQ (reference sequence). CDR3 sequence (DNA): TGTGCCAGCAGCTTGGCGGGGCAGAACACTGAAGCTTTCTTT. It is translated as CASSLAGQNTEAFF.

This clone has just a few counts. The chain couples TRBV7-6 to TRBJ1-1; tentative D call: TRBD1 (6 bases). Trimming removed 5 bases at V and 0 bases at J, with 16 bases between. There are 16 residues in the CDR3. Germline V gives CDR1 SGHVS, CDR2 FNYEAQ. CDR3: CASSPEGGGLNTEAFF. As DNA, the CDR3 is TGTGCCAGCAGCCCGGAAGGTGGGGGCTTGAACACTGAAGCTTTCTTT.

The rearrangement links TRBV19 to TRBJ2-1; TRBD1 agrees at 11 bases. The CDR3 runs to 14 residues. J gave up 4 bases and V 10 bases, and 6 bases lay outside the gene matches. Germline CDR1 reads LNHDA; CDR2 reads SQIVND (reference sequence). CDR3 amino acids: CATKDRGRYNEQFF. In DNA form, the CDR3 reads TGTGCCACCAAGGACAGGGGGCGGTACAATGAGCAGTTCTTC.